This paragraph reports one T cell receptor beta chain. What it binds is unknown. The data derive from a study of cytomegalovirus exposure and HLA in healthy donors. Study findings and constraints: It was 150 to 200 TCR beta chains that were listed as cytomegalovirus-associated.

The CDR3 extends over 16 amino acids. Trimming removed 4 bases from V and 7 bases from J; junction bases left unmatched: 9. Germline V lookup: CDR1 LNHDA, CDR2 SQIVND (reference sequence). Profiling relied on immunoSEQ multiplex PCR, and the TCRdb table lists in-frame clones only, not all of them. Among 130,000 or so clones listed, about 85% were seen once. Sequences were obtained from PBMCs. This chain connects TRBV19 to TRBJ1-6; 8 bases match TRBD1. The TCR sequence derives from a woman in her thirties in good health and CMV-seronegative. The CDR3 nucleotides read TGTGCCAGTAGTAGGGAGTCCGGGACAGGCAATTCACCCCTCCACTTT. It yields the protein CASSRESGTGNSPLHF.